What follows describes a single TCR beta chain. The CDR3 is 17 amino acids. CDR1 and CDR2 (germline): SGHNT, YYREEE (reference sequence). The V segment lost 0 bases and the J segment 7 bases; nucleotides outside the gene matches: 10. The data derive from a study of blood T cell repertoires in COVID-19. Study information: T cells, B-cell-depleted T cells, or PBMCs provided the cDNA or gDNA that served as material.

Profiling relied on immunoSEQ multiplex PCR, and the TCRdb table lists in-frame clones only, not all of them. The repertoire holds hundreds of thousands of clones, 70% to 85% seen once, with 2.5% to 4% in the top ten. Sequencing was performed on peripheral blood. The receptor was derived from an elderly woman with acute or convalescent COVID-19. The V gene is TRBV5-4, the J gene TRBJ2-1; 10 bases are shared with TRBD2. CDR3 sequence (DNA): TGTGCCAGCAGCTTGGCGAGCCTAGCGGGAGTCAGGAATGAGCAGTTCTTC. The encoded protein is CASSLASLAGVRNEQFF.